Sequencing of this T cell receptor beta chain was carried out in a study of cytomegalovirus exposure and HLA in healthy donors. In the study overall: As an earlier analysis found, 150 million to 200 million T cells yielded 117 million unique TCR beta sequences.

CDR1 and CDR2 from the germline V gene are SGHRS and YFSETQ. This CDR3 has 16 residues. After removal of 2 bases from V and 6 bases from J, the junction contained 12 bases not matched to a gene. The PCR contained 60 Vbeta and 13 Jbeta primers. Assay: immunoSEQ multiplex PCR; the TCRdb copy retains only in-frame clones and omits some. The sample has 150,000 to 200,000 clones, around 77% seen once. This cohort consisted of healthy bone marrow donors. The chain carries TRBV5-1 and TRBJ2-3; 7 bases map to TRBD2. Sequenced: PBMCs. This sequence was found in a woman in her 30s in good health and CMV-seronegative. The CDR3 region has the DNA TGCGCCAGCAGCTTCCTGTCTAGCGGAGCCAGGGATACGCAGTATTTT. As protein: CASSFLSSGARDTQYF.